These T cell receptor beta chains were read from a single sample in a study of cytomegalovirus exposure and HLA in healthy donors. Assay used: immunoSEQ multiplex PCR; TCRdb lists only in-frame clones, some missing. The sample lists over 80,000 clones, roughly two thirds occurring once. The sequencing input was PBMCs. These receptors came from a man aged 35 to 55 in good health and CMV-seronegative. CDR3s include the opening cysteine and the closing phenylalanine or tryptophan. Fields, in order: clone size, CDR3 length, V gene, D gene, J gene, CDR3 DNA, CDR3 protein. A D gene is named only where the DNA matches it firmly. Expanded clones are given a class, and other clones once, few, many or no size at all.

.	15	TRBV5-6	.	TRBJ1-5	TGTGCCAGCAGCTTGGGCCGGGGGGCTTATCAGCCCCAGCATTTT	CASSLGRGAYQPQHF
.	17	TRBV11-1	.	TRBJ2-3	TGTGCCAGCAGCAACCCTAACACGGGGTCCGATACAGATACGCAGTATTTT	CASSNPNTGSDTDTQYF
.	15	TRBV4-2	.	TRBJ1-4	TGTGCCAGCAGCCAAGAGTGGGGCCGCGATGAAAAACTGTTTTTT	CASSQEWGRDEKLFF
few	15	TRBV4-2	.	TRBJ1-4	TGTGCCAGCAGCCTAAACGGGGGAACTAATGAAAAACTGTTTTTT	CASSLNGGTNEKLFF
.	15	TRBV4-2	.	TRBJ2-7	TGTGCCAGCAGCCAAGATGGCGCTGCCCGAGGCGAGCAGTACTTC	CASSQDGAARGEQYF
.	14	TRBV6-5	.	TRBJ2-7	TGTGCCAGCAGTTACGAGAGAGGCCCCTACGAGCAGTACTTC	CASSYERGPYEQYF
few	15	TRBV30	TRBD1	TRBJ1-4	TGTGCCACACGACAGGGGGCATCAACTAATGAAAAACTGTTTTTT	CATRQGASTNEKLFF
.	15	TRBV7-9	TRBD2	TRBJ2-1	TGTGCTAGCCCCCCGACTAGCGGGGTCTACAATGAGCAGTTCTTC	CASPPTSGVYNEQFF
.	16	TRBV4-3	TRBD2	TRBJ2-1	TGCGCCAGCAGCCAAGTCGCGGGGGTCTTTTACAATGAGCAGTTCTTC	CASSQVAGVFYNEQFF
.	12	TRBV2	TRBD1	TRBJ1-4	TGTGCCAGCAGCCGAACAGGGGGCAAACTGTTTTTT	CASSRTGGKLFF
.	11	TRBV29-1	.	TRBJ2-1	TGCAGCGTTGAAGGAGGGAATGAGCAGTTCTTC	CSVEGGNEQFF
once	14	TRBV18	.	TRBJ2-3	TGTGCCAGCTCACCAGGAGGGACAGCCTTTACGCAGTATTTT	CASSPGGTAFTQYF
.	13	TRBV6-5	.	TRBJ1-2	TGTGCCAGCAGTTCCACCGGACATACGGGCTACACCTTC	CASSSTGHTGYTF
.	15	TRBV7-2	TRBD1	TRBJ2-1	TGTGCCAGCAGCTTACACCGGGACAGGGGGAATGAGCAGTTCTTC	CASSLHRDRGNEQFF
.	14	TRBV5-6	.	TRBJ2-5	TGTGCCAGCAGCTTGCAACAGGCAAAGGAGACCCAGTACTTC	CASSLQQAKETQYF
once	15	TRBV4-1	TRBD1	TRBJ1-6	TGCGCCAGCAGCTCGTGGGGGACAGGAGACTCACCCCTCCACTTT	CASSSWGTGDSPLHF
once	16	TRBV27	.	TRBJ2-7	TGTGCCAGCAGTTTATCACCGGGGTCCAGCTCCTACGAGCAGTACTTC	CASSLSPGSSSYEQYF
.	18	TRBV7-2	TRBD1	TRBJ1-2	TGTGCCAGCAGCTTGATAAGACAGGGGGTCGCCACTAACTATGGCTACACCTTC	CASSLIRQGVATNYGYTF
.	15	TRBV7-8	.	TRBJ1-5	TGTGCCAGCAGCTGGGCCAGGGGCCCGGGACAGCCCCAGCATTTT	CASSWARGPGQPQHF
few	13	TRBV6-6	TRBD1	TRBJ2-7	TGTGCCAGCAGACCTGGGACAGGCAGGGCGCAGTACTTC	CASRPGTGRAQYF
.	11	TRBV20-1	.	TRBJ1-5	TGCAGTGCACCACTCGGTCAGCCCCAGCATTTT	CSAPLGQPQHF
.	16	TRBV5-1	.	TRBJ1-6	TGCGCCAGCAGCGCACAGGGTAGCTCCTATAATTCACCCCTCCACTTT	CASSAQGSSYNSPLHF
.	12	TRBV28	.	TRBJ2-7	TGTGCCAGCAGTTCTCGGGGCTACGAGCAGTACTTC	CASSSRGYEQYF
.	15	TRBV7-9	.	TRBJ2-3	TGTGCCAGCAGCTTAGTAGGGGGAGGCACAGATACGCAGTATTTT	CASSLVGGGTDTQYF
.	17	TRBV7-2	TRBD2	TRBJ2-5	TGTGCCAGCAGCTTAGGTATAGCGGGGGGCCTCCAAGAGACCCAGTACTTC	CASSLGIAGGLQETQYF
.	16	TRBV9	TRBD2	TRBJ2-1	TGTGCCAGCAGCGAGCGGGGGGTGATCACCTACAATGAGCAGTTCTTC	CASSERGVITYNEQFF
few	16	TRBV6-1	TRBD2	TRBJ2-5	TGTGCCAGCAGTGAAAAACCTAGCGGATTCCAAGAGACCCAGTACTTC	CASSEKPSGFQETQYF
.	12	TRBV5-1	.	TRBJ2-3	TGCGCCAGCAGCTTCAACACAGATACGCAGTATTTT	CASSFNTDTQYF
.	11	TRBV5-1	.	TRBJ1-1	TGCGCCAGCAGCTTTGCGGGTGAAGCTTTCTTT	CASSFAGEAFF
.	15	TRBV5-1	TRBD1	TRBJ1-1	TGCGCCAGCAGCTCACGACAGGGGGCTATCACTGAAGCTTTCTTT	CASSSRQGAITEAFF
.	18	TRBV19	.	TRBJ2-3	TGTGCCAGTAGTATAATAGTTGGGGGCCAGGAGAAGACAGATACGCAGTATTTT	CASSIIVGGQEKTDTQYF
.	16	TRBV7-2	TRBD2	TRBJ2-5	TGTGCCAGCAGCAGAGGACTAGCGGGGGGTTGGGAGACCCAGTACTTC	CASSRGLAGGWETQYF
.	14	TRBV6-6	.	TRBJ2-3	TGTGCCAGCAGTTACTTGGGGGCCACAGATACGCAGTATTTT	CASSYLGATDTQYF
.	19	TRBV7-7	TRBD2	TRBJ2-5	TGTGCCAGCAGCCCCGTTCCATCCCGTAGCGGGGGCCGGGTAGAGACCCAGTACTTC	CASSPVPSRSGGRVETQYF
.	16	TRBV6-6	.	TRBJ2-7	TGTGCCAGCAGTCCAAATATGGGGGGTGTCGCCTACGAGCAGTACTTC	CASSPNMGGVAYEQYF
once	16	TRBV5-1	TRBD1	TRBJ2-5	TGCGCCAGCAGGGAATGGGGACAGGGACACCAAGAGACCCAGTACTTC	CASREWGQGHQETQYF
.	17	TRBV4-2	TRBD2	TRBJ2-2	TGTGCCAGCAGCCATGGATTGGGGGGGACCCACACCGGGGAGCTGTTTTTT	CASSHGLGGTHTGELFF
.	14	TRBV27	TRBD1	TRBJ2-7	TGTGCCAGCAGTTTAGCCGGCAGGGGGCGCGAGCAGTACTTC	CASSLAGRGREQYF
.	16	TRBV15	.	TRBJ1-1	TGTGCCACCAGCAGAGCTAGGGGTGGAGTGAACACTGAAGCTTTCTTT	CATSRARGGVNTEAFF
once	17	TRBV14	.	TRBJ2-3	TGTGCCAGCAGCCAAGCCGGGGTAGGACCCTACACAGATACGCAGTATTTT	CASSQAGVGPYTDTQYF